This T cell receptor beta chain came from a study of cytomegalovirus exposure and HLA in healthy donors. Germline-derived CDR1 and CDR2 are MNHEY and SVGAGI. Trimming left V 0 bases short and J 5 bases short, with 13 bases between. The CDR3 has 15 residues. About this clone: Its antigen is unknown.

Study findings and constraints: Rare sequences made up most TCRs, while some public TCRs were found in many donors.

Both 60 Vbeta primers and 13 Jbeta primers went into the PCR. Repertoires were generated with immunoSEQ multiplex PCR, while TCRdb's copy carries only in-frame clones and drops some. The table includes roughly 100,000 clones, around 78% detected once. The chain recombines TRBV6-5 with TRBJ1-1; the D gene is possibly TRBD1 (6 bases). The receptor's source is a man in his forties in good health and CMV-seronegative. Sequencing was performed on PBMCs. CDR3 coding DNA: TGTGCCAGCAGTTACTCCGGCAGGGGTGGTACTGAAGCTTTCTTT. This translates into CASSYSGRGGTEAFF.